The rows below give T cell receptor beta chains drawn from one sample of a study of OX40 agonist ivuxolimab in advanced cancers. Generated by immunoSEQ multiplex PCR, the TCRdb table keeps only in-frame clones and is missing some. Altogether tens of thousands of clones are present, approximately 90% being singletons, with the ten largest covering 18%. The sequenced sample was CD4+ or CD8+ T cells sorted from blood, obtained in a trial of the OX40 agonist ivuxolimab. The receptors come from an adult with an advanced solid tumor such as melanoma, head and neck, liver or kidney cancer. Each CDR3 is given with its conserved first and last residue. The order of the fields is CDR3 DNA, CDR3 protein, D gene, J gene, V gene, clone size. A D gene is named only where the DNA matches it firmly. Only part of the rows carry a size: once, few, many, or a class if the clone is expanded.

CDR3 DNA: TGTGCCAGTGAAACCCGGGGTGAAGCTTTCTTT
CDR3 protein: CASETRGEAFF
D gene: .
J gene: TRBJ1-1
V gene: TRBV6-1
clone size: .

CDR3 DNA: TGCGCCAGCAGCCCCCTGTATAACTCCTACGAGCAGTACTTC
CDR3 protein: CASSPLYNSYEQYF
D gene: .
J gene: TRBJ2-7
V gene: TRBV5-1
clone size: once

CDR3 DNA: TGTGCCAGCAGCCAAGATCTTGGGGGGCCGGGGGCCCAGTACTTC
CDR3 protein: CASSQDLGGPGAQYF
D gene: .
J gene: TRBJ2-5
V gene: TRBV14
clone size: .

CDR3 DNA: TGTGCCAGCAGCGTAGGGACAGCCAGCTCCTACGAGCAGTACTTC
CDR3 protein: CASSVGTASSYEQYF
D gene: .
J gene: TRBJ2-7
V gene: TRBV9
clone size: .

CDR3 DNA: TGTGCCACCAGCAGAGATTATTGGACAGCCGAAGAGCAGTACTTC
CDR3 protein: CATSRDYWTAEEQYF
D gene: .
J gene: TRBJ2-7
V gene: TRBV15
clone size: .

CDR3 DNA: TGTGCCAGCAGCTCCAGGGGGACTAATGAAAAACTGTTTTTT
CDR3 protein: CASSSRGTNEKLFF
D gene: TRBD1
J gene: TRBJ1-4
V gene: TRBV13
clone size: .

CDR3 DNA: TGCAGCGTTGAAGTTCAGGGACAGGGAACATATTCAATCTACAATGAGCAGTTCTTC
CDR3 protein: CSVEVQGQGTYSIYNEQFF
D gene: TRBD1
J gene: TRBJ2-1
V gene: TRBV29-1
clone size: .

CDR3 DNA: TGTGCCAGCTCCCCTTCGTGGCTCTCTGGGGGGGACGAGCAGTACTTC
CDR3 protein: CASSPSWLSGGDEQYF
D gene: TRBD2
J gene: TRBJ2-7
V gene: TRBV18
clone size: once

CDR3 DNA: TGTGCCAGCAGCTTGCGTGGGGCCCAAGAGACCCAGTACTTC
CDR3 protein: CASSLRGAQETQYF
D gene: .
J gene: TRBJ2-5
V gene: TRBV5-6
clone size: .

CDR3 DNA: TGTGCCAGCAGTCCCACAGGGGGCGTTTACGAGCAGTACTTC
CDR3 protein: CASSPTGGVYEQYF
D gene: TRBD1
J gene: TRBJ2-7
V gene: TRBV6-5
clone size: .

CDR3 DNA: TGTGCCAGCAGTCCGGACAGTTGGCTCTCCGGAAACACCATATATTTT
CDR3 protein: CASSPDSWLSGNTIYF
D gene: .
J gene: TRBJ1-3
V gene: TRBV27
clone size: .

CDR3 DNA: TGTGCCAGCAGTTCGACAGACTATGGCTACACCTTC
CDR3 protein: CASSSTDYGYTF
D gene: .
J gene: TRBJ1-2
V gene: TRBV6-5
clone size: .

CDR3 DNA: TGTGCCAGAAGCTGTCGGGACAGGGACTTATCGGACACCATATATTTT
CDR3 protein: CARSCRDRDLSDTIYF
D gene: TRBD1
J gene: TRBJ1-3
V gene: TRBV5-3
clone size: once

CDR3 DNA: TGTGCCAGCGTGACCCGAGCGGGGGGCGCCTACGAGCAGTACTTC
CDR3 protein: CASVTRAGGAYEQYF
D gene: TRBD2
J gene: TRBJ2-7
V gene: TRBV6-5
clone size: .

CDR3 DNA: TGTGCCAATTCAGGGGGCACTGAAGCTTTCTTT
CDR3 protein: CANSGGTEAFF
D gene: TRBD1
J gene: TRBJ1-1
V gene: TRBV2
clone size: .

CDR3 DNA: TGTGCCAGCAGAACAGGGGTCGGCACTGAAGCTTTCTTT
CDR3 protein: CASRTGVGTEAFF
D gene: TRBD1
J gene: TRBJ1-1
V gene: TRBV6-5
clone size: once

CDR3 DNA: TGCGCCAGCAGCTTGGGGGTCCTGCAAGATTCACCCCTCCACTTT
CDR3 protein: CASSLGVLQDSPLHF
D gene: .
J gene: TRBJ1-6
V gene: TRBV5-1
clone size: few

CDR3 DNA: TGTGCCAGTAGTAAGGGTAGCTCTGGAAACACCATATATTTT
CDR3 protein: CASSKGSSGNTIYF
D gene: .
J gene: TRBJ1-3
V gene: TRBV19
clone size: .

CDR3 DNA: TGTGCCAGCAGCGTAGGGGGGAACTATGGCTACACCTTC
CDR3 protein: CASSVGGNYGYTF
D gene: .
J gene: TRBJ1-2
V gene: TRBV9
clone size: .

CDR3 DNA: TGTGCCAGCAGCTTTGACACAAGCTCCTACGAGCAGTACTTC
CDR3 protein: CASSFDTSSYEQYF
D gene: .
J gene: TRBJ2-7
V gene: TRBV5-4
clone size: .

CDR3 DNA: TGCGCCAGCAGCCAAGGTACACAGGGGCGGCGCTACTTC
CDR3 protein: CASSQGTQGRRYF
D gene: TRBD1
J gene: TRBJ2-7
V gene: TRBV4-1
clone size: .

CDR3 DNA: TGTGCCAGCAGTTTATCCTTCACAGGGAGTACTGAAGCTTTCTTT
CDR3 protein: CASSLSFTGSTEAFF
D gene: .
J gene: TRBJ1-1
V gene: TRBV27
clone size: .

CDR3 DNA: TGCGCCAGCAGCCAAGAGGGAAGGGACAGAGATGAAAAACTGTTTTTT
CDR3 protein: CASSQEGRDRDEKLFF
D gene: TRBD1
J gene: TRBJ1-4
V gene: TRBV4-1
clone size: .

CDR3 DNA: TGTGCCAGCAGTCGAGGGACTAGCGGGACCTACGAGCAGTACTTC
CDR3 protein: CASSRGTSGTYEQYF
D gene: TRBD2
J gene: TRBJ2-7
V gene: TRBV27
clone size: .

CDR3 DNA: TGTGCCAGCAGAGGACTAGCGGGGGGGCTAGGTACAGATACGCAGTATTTT
CDR3 protein: CASRGLAGGLGTDTQYF
D gene: .
J gene: TRBJ2-3
V gene: TRBV12-1
clone size: .

CDR3 DNA: TGCGCCAGCAGATCGGTCGAGGCTAACTATGGCTACACCTTC
CDR3 protein: CASRSVEANYGYTF
D gene: .
J gene: TRBJ1-2
V gene: TRBV10-2
clone size: once

CDR3 DNA: TGTGCCAGCAGCTTCGGGGGGCCCATGAACACTGAAGCTTTCTTT
CDR3 protein: CASSFGGPMNTEAFF
D gene: .
J gene: TRBJ1-1
V gene: TRBV5-4
clone size: .

CDR3 DNA: TGCGCCAGCAGCCAAGATAGCGGCAGATCGGCTGAAGCTTTCTTT
CDR3 protein: CASSQDSGRSAEAFF
D gene: .
J gene: TRBJ1-1
V gene: TRBV4-1
clone size: .

CDR3 DNA: TGTGCCAGTAGTCCTCAACAGGGGCGGGACACTGAAGCTTTCTTT
CDR3 protein: CASSPQQGRDTEAFF
D gene: TRBD1
J gene: TRBJ1-1
V gene: TRBV19
clone size: once

CDR3 DNA: TGCGCCAGCAGCCTCGGTGCCCAAAAAGCGGGGATGGAGACCCAGTACTTC
CDR3 protein: CASSLGAQKAGMETQYF
D gene: TRBD2
J gene: TRBJ2-5
V gene: TRBV4-1
clone size: .

CDR3 DNA: TGCGCCAGCAGCCAACACCGGGACAGGGAAGAAAAACTGTTTTTT
CDR3 protein: CASSQHRDREEKLFF
D gene: TRBD1
J gene: TRBJ1-4
V gene: TRBV4-1
clone size: .

CDR3 DNA: TGTGCCAGCAGTTGGGGGACAGGGGTTGAAAAACTGTTTTTT
CDR3 protein: CASSWGTGVEKLFF
D gene: TRBD1
J gene: TRBJ1-4
V gene: TRBV28
clone size: .

CDR3 DNA: TGTGCCAGCAGCTTGGGGCATAAGGCCTACGAGCAGTACTTC
CDR3 protein: CASSLGHKAYEQYF
D gene: .
J gene: TRBJ2-7
V gene: TRBV13
clone size: once